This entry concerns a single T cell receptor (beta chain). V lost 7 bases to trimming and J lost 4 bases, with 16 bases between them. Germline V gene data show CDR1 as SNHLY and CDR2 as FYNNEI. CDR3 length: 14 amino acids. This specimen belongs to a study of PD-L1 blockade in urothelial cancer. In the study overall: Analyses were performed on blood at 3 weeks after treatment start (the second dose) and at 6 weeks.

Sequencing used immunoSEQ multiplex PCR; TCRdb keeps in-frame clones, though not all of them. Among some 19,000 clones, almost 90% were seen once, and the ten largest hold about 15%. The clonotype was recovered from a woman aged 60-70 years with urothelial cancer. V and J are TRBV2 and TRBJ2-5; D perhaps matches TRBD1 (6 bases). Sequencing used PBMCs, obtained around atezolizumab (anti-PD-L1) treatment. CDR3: CASNQVVRGETQYF. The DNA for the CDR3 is TGTGCCAGCAATCAGGTAGTCAGGGGAGAGACCCAGTACTTC.